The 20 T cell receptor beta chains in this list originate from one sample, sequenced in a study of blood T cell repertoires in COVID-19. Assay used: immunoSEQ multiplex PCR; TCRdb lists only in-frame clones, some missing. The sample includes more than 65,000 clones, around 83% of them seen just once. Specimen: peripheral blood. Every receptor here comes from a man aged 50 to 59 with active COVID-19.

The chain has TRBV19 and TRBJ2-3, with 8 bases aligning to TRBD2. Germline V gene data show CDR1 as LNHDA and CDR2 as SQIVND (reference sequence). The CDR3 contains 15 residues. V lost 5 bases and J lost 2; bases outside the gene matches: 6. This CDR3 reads CASSPPSGFTDTQYF. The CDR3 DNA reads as TGTGCCAGTAGTCCTCCTAGCGGGTTCACAGATACGCAGTATTTT.

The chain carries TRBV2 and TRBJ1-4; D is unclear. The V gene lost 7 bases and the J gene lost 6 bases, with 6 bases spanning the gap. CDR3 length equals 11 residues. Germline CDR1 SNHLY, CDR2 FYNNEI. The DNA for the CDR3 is TGTGCCAGCACTACAGATGAAAAACTGTTTTTT. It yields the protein CASTTDEKLFF.

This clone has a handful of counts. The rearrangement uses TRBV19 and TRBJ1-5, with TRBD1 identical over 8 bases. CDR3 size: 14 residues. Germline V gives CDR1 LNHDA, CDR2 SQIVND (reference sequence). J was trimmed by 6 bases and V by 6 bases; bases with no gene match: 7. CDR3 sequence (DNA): TGTGCCAGTAGGGTGACAGGGGTCGGTCAGCCCCAGCATTTT. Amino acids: CASRVTGVGQPQHF.

The CDR3 loop reads CASSYEGAGSNQPQHF. The CDR3, as DNA: TGTGCCAGCAGTTACGAGGGCGCGGGTAGCAATCAGCCCCAGCATTTT. The chain links TRBV6-2 or TRBV6-3 to TRBJ1-5, with D uncertain. The CDR3 runs to 16 residues. Trimming shortened V by 2 bases and J by 0 bases, and 11 bases separated the two germline ends. Germline V gene lookup returns CDR1 MNHEY and CDR2 SVGEGT.

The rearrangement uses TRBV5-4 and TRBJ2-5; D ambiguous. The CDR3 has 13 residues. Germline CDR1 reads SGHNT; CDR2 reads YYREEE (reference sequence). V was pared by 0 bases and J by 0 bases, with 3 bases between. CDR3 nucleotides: TGTGCCAGCAGCTTGGCCGACCAAGAGACCCAGTACTTC. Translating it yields CASSLADQETQYF.

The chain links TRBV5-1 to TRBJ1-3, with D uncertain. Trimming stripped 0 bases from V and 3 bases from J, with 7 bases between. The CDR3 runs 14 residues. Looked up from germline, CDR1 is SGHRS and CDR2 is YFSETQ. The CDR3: CASSLGHGGNTIYF. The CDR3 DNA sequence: TGCGCCAGCAGCTTGGGGCATGGTGGAAACACCATATATTTT.

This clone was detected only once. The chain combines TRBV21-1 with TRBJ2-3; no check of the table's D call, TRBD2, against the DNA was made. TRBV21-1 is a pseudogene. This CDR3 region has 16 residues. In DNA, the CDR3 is TGTGCCAGCAGCAAAGCGACAGCGGGTATCACAGATACGCAGTATTTT. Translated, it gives CASSKATAGITDTQYF.

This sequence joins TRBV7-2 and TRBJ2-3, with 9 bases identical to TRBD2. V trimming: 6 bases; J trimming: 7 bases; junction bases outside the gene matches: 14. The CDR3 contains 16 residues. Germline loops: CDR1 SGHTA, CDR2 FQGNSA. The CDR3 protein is CASSLTAGGQQNTQYF. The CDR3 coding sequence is TGTGCCAGCAGTTTAACAGCGGGGGGACAGCAAAATACGCAGTATTTT.

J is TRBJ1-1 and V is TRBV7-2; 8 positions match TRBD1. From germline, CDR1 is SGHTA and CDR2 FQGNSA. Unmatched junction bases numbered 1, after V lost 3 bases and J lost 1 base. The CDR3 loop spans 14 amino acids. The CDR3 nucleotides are TGTGCCAGCAGCTTCGGGACAGGGAACACTGAAGCTTTCTTT. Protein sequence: CASSFGTGNTEAFF.

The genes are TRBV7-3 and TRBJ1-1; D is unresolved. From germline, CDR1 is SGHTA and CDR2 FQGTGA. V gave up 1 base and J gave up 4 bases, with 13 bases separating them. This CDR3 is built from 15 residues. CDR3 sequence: CASSLMVGAITEAFF. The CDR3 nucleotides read TGTGCCAGCAGCTTAATGGTGGGCGCGATCACTGAAGCTTTCTTT.

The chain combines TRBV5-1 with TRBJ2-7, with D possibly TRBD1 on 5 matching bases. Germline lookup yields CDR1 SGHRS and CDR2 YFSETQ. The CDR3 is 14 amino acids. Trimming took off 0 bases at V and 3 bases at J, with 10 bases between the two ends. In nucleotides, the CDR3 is TGCGCCAGCAGCTTGGCCGGACAACTCTACGAGCAGTACTTC. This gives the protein CASSLAGQLYEQYF.

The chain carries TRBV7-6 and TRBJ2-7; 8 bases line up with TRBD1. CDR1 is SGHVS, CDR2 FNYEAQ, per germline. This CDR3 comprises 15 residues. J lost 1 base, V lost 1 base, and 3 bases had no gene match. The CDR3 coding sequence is TGTGCCAGCAGCTTAGGGACAGGGTTATCCTACGAGCAGTACTTC. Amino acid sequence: CASSLGTGLSYEQYF.

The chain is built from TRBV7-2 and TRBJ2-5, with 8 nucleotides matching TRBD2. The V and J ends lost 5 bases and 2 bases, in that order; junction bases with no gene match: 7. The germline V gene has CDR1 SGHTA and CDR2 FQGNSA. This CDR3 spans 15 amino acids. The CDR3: CASSRLAGPQETQYF. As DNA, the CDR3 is TGTGCCAGCAGCCGCCTAGCGGGCCCTCAAGAGACCCAGTACTTC.

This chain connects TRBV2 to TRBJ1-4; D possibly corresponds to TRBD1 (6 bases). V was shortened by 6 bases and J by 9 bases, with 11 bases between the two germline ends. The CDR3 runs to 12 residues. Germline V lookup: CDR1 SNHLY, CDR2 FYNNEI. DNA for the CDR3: TGTGCCAGCAGGGTACAGGGTAAAAAACTGTTTTTT. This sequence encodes CASRVQGKKLFF.

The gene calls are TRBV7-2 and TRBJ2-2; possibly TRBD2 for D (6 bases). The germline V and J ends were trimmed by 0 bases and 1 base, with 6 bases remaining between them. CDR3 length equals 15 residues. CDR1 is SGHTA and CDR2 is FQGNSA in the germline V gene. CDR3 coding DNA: TGTGCCAGCAGCTTAGCTAGCGGGAACACCGGGGAGCTGTTTTTT. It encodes CASSLASGNTGELFF.

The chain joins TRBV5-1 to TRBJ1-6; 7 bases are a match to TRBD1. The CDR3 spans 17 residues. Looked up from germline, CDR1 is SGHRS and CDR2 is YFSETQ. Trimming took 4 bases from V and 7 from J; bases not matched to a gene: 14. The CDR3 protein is CASSLHPDTGENSPLHF. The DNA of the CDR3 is TGCGCCAGCAGCCTGCATCCTGATACAGGGGAGAATTCACCCCTCCACTTT.

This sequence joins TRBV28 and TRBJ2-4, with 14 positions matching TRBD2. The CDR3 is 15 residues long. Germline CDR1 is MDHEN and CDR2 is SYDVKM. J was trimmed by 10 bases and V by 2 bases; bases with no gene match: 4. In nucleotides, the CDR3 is TGTGCCAGCAGTTTAGGACTAGCGGGAGGAGTAATTCAGTACTTC. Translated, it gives CASSLGLAGGVIQYF. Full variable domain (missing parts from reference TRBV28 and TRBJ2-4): DVKVTQSSRYLVKRTGEKVFLECVQDMDHENMFWYRQDPGLGLRLIYFSYDVKMKEKGDIPEGYSVSREKKERFSLILESASTNQTSMYLCASSLGLAGGVIQYFGAGTRLSVL.

CDR3 coding DNA: TGTGCCAGCAGTTTATATAGGGGCGGGGGAAACCAAGATACGCAGTATTTT. Translation gives CASSLYRGGGNQDTQYF. V and J are TRBV27 and TRBJ2-3; 7 bases are shared with TRBD2. Germline V gene lookup returns CDR1 MNHEY and CDR2 SMNVEV (reference sequence). J was trimmed by 5 bases and V by 1 base; bases with no gene match: 12. This CDR3 contains 17 residues.

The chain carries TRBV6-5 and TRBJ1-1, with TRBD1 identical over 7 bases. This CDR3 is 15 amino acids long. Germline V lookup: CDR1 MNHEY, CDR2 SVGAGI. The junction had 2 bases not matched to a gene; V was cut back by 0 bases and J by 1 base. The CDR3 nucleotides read TGTGCCAGCAGTTACTCGAACAGGGGGAACACTGAAGCTTTCTTT. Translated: CASSYSNRGNTEAFF.

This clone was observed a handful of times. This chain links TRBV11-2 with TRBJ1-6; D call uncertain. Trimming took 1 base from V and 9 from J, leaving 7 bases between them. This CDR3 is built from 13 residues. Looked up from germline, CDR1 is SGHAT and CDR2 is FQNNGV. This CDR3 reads CASSLGSGSPLHF. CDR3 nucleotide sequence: TGTGCCAGCAGCTTAGGGAGTGGTTCACCCCTCCACTTT.